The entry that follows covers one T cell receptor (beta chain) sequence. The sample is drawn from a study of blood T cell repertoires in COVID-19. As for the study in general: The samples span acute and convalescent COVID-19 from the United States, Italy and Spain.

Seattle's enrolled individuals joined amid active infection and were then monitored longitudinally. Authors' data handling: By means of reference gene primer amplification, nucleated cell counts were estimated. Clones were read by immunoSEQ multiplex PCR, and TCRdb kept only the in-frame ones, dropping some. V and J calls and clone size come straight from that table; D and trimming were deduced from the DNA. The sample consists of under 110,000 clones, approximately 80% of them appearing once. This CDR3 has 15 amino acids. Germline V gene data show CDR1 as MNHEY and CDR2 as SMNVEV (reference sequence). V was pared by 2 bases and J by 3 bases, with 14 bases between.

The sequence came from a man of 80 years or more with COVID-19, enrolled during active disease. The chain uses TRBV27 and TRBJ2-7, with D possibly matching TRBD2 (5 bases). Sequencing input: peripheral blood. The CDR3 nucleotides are TGTGCCAGCAGTTTAGTAGCGAACACCCGCTACGAGCAGTACTTC. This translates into CASSLVANTRYEQYF.